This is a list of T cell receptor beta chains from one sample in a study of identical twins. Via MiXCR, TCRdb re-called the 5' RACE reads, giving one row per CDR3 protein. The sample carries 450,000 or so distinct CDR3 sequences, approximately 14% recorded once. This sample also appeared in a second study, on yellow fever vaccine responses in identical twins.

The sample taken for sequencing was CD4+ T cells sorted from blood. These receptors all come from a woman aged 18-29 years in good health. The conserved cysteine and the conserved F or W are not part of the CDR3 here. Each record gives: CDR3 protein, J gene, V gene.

CDR3 protein: SAIRQRGSYNEQF
J gene: TRBJ2-1
V gene: TRBV20-1

CDR3 protein: AWSVKETQY
J gene: TRBJ2-5
V gene: TRBV30

CDR3 protein: SARPPWGINYGYT
J gene: TRBJ1-2
V gene: TRBV20-1

CDR3 protein: ASSDASGAYNEQF
J gene: TRBJ2-1
V gene: TRBV2

CDR3 protein: ASSYNRDNYGYT
J gene: TRBJ1-2
V gene: TRBV6-5

CDR3 protein: ASSLLGPTYEQY
J gene: TRBJ2-7
V gene: TRBV12-3/TRBV12-4

CDR3 protein: ASSLVSPGNQPQH
J gene: TRBJ1-5
V gene: TRBV28

CDR3 protein: ASSWTTYQETQY
J gene: TRBJ2-5
V gene: TRBV6-2/TRBV6-3

CDR3 protein: ASSQVGRGPHSYEQY
J gene: TRBJ2-7
V gene: TRBV3-1

CDR3 protein: ATLRYRGIQETQY
J gene: TRBJ2-5
V gene: TRBV21-1

CDR3 protein: SALRPPGIGVNEQF
J gene: TRBJ2-1
V gene: TRBV20-1

CDR3 protein: SVVAEGVAQY
J gene: TRBJ2-5
V gene: TRBV29-1

CDR3 protein: SVGGGLYEQY
J gene: TRBJ2-7
V gene: TRBV29-1

CDR3 protein: ASGTQGRGEQF
J gene: TRBJ2-1
V gene: TRBV2

CDR3 protein: ASTVPGQGGTNQYNEQF
J gene: TRBJ2-1
V gene: TRBV6-1

CDR3 protein: ASTSRQGNEKLF
J gene: TRBJ1-4
V gene: TRBV19

CDR3 protein: ASRSVAGELF
J gene: TRBJ2-2
V gene: TRBV7-7

CDR3 protein: ASSQDGANEQF
J gene: TRBJ2-1
V gene: TRBV3-1

CDR3 protein: ASSLDLAGGYSTDTQY
J gene: TRBJ2-3
V gene: TRBV5-1

CDR3 protein: ASSSRTSRTDTQY
J gene: TRBJ2-3
V gene: TRBV14

CDR3 protein: ASSHNAGGNEQF
J gene: TRBJ2-1
V gene: TRBV7-3

CDR3 protein: ASSLEQGRDTQY
J gene: TRBJ2-3
V gene: TRBV5-1

CDR3 protein: SALSRVGETQY
J gene: TRBJ2-5
V gene: TRBV20-1

CDR3 protein: ASSLGGVDGEY
J gene: TRBJ2-7
V gene: TRBV7-9

CDR3 protein: ASSSTGTSTDTQY
J gene: TRBJ2-3
V gene: TRBV7-2

CDR3 protein: ASSLAKTGGSQF
J gene: TRBJ2-1
V gene: TRBV5-1

CDR3 protein: SVTGTSGSYEQY
J gene: TRBJ2-7
V gene: TRBV20-1

CDR3 protein: ASSLGQGMTDTQY
J gene: TRBJ2-3
V gene: TRBV5-6

CDR3 protein: ASSFDRGTTRTQY
J gene: TRBJ2-5
V gene: TRBV7-2

CDR3 protein: SVQTGAYTEAF
J gene: TRBJ1-1
V gene: TRBV29-1

CDR3 protein: ASSLRGDRGSEQY
J gene: TRBJ2-7
V gene: TRBV3-1

CDR3 protein: ASGLWLAGYNEQF
J gene: TRBJ2-1
V gene: TRBV12-5

CDR3 protein: ASSVWGQETQY
J gene: TRBJ2-5
V gene: TRBV7-9

CDR3 protein: ASSRDGGSYNEQF
J gene: TRBJ2-1
V gene: TRBV28

CDR3 protein: ATRGRSYNEQF
J gene: TRBJ2-1
V gene: TRBV28

CDR3 protein: ASSSFGSEAF
J gene: TRBJ1-1
V gene: TRBV6-6

CDR3 protein: ASSRGEGSIREQY
J gene: TRBJ2-7
V gene: TRBV5-1

CDR3 protein: ASSFYGSPLH
J gene: TRBJ1-6
V gene: TRBV7-2

CDR3 protein: ASAGSGEKTQY
J gene: TRBJ2-5
V gene: TRBV6-1

CDR3 protein: ASSLLGSGGGDTQY
J gene: TRBJ2-3
V gene: TRBV27

CDR3 protein: ASSFGGAYYNEQF
J gene: TRBJ2-1
V gene: TRBV28

CDR3 protein: AYGEQGKGETQY
J gene: TRBJ2-5
V gene: TRBV15

CDR3 protein: ASSEYGGQSYEQY
J gene: TRBJ2-7
V gene: TRBV25-1

CDR3 protein: ASSPKHPYTEAF
J gene: TRBJ1-1
V gene: TRBV12-3/TRBV12-4

CDR3 protein: ASSRGTGINEKLF
J gene: TRBJ1-4
V gene: TRBV28